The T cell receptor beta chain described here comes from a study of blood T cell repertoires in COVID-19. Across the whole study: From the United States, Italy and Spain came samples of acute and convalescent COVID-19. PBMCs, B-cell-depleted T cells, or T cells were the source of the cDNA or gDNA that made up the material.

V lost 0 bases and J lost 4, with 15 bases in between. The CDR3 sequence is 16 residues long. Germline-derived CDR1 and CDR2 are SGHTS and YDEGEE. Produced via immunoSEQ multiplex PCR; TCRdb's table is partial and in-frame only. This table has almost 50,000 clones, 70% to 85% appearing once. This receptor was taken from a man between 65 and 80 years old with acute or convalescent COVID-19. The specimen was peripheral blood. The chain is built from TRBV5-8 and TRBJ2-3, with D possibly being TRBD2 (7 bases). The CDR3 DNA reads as TGTGCCAGCAGCTTGGCCGTGGGGGGGCCTCCAGATACGCAGTATTTT. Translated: CASSLAVGGPPDTQYF. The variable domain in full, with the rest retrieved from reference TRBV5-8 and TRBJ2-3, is EAGVTQSPTHLIKTRGQQATLRCSPISGHTSVYWYQQALGLGLQFLLWYDEGEERNRGNFPPRFSGRQFPNYSSELNVNALELEDSALYLCASSLAVGGPPDTQYFGPGTRLTVL.